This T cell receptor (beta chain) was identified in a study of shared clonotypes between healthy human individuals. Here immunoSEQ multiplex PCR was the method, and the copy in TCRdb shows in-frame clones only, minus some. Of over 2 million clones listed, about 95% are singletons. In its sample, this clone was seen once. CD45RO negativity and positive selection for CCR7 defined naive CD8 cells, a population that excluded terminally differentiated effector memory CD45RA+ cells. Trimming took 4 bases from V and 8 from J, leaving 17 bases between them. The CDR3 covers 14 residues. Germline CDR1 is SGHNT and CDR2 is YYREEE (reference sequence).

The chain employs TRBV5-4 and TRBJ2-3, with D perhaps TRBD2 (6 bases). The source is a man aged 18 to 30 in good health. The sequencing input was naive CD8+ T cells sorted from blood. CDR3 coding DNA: TGTGCCAGCAGCCCCGGGACTCCAGTGGTTACGCAGTATTTT. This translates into CASSPGTPVVTQYF.